The entry below describes one T cell receptor beta chain. Profiling relied on immunoSEQ multiplex PCR, and the TCRdb table lists in-frame clones only, not all of them. The sample carries about 130,000 clones, over 75% recorded once. These data originate in a study of radiation and T cells in renal cell carcinoma. As for time point: baseline pretreatment blood. The treatment: 15 Gy SBRT to primary tumor, nephrectomy 4 weeks later. J lost 2 bases, V lost 8 bases, and 9 bases had no gene match. The CDR3 loop spans 15 amino acids. CDR1 is SNHLY, CDR2 FYNNEI, per germline. The V gene is TRBV2, the J gene TRBJ1-5; 7 bases match TRBD1. The clonotype was recovered from a woman aged 45-65 years with renal cell carcinoma. Sequencing used blood, obtained from a patient whose treatment included radiotherapy and nephrectomy. The CDR3 DNA is TGTGCCAGCTCGACTGACAGGGTAGGCAATCAGCCCCAGCATTTT. This gives the protein CASSTDRVGNQPQHF. The full variable domain, completed using reference TRBV2 and TRBJ1-5, is EPEVTQTPSHQVTQMGQEVILRCVPISNHLYFYWYRQILGQKVEFLVSFYNNEISEKSEIFDDQFSVERPDGSNFTLKIRSTKLEDSAMYFCASSTDRVGNQPQHFGDGTRLSIL.